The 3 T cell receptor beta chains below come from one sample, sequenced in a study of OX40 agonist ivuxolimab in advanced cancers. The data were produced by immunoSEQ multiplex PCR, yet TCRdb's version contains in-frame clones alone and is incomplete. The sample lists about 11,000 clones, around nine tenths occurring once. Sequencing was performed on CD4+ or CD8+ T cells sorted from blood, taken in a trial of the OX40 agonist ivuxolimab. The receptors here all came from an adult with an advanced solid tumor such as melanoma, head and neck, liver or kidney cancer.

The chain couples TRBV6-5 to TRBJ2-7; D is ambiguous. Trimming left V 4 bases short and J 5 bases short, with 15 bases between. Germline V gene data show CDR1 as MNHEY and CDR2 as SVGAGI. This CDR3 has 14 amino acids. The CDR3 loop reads CASSFGSRPHEQYF. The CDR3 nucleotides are TGTGCCAGCAGTTTCGGTTCCCGGCCCCACGAGCAGTACTTC.

The CDR3 sequence is CASGLRNYEQYF. The CDR3 DNA reads as TGTGCCAGCGGGCTACGGAACTACGAGCAGTACTTC. This chain joins TRBV7-6 and TRBJ2-7; D is uncertain. CDR3 size: 12 residues. Germline CDR1 and CDR2: SGHVS and FNYEAQ. The V end was cut by 8 bases, the J end by 3 bases, with 11 bases between.

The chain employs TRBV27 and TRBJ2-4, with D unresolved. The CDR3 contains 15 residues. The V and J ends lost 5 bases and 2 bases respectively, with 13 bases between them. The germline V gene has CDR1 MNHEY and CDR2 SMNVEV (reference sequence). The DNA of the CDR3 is TGTGCCAGCAGTCAGGAGACGGGTCCCAAAAACATTCAGTACTTC. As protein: CASSQETGPKNIQYF.